These 14 T cell receptor beta chains were sequenced from one sample in a study of blood T cell repertoires in COVID-19. The table came from immunoSEQ multiplex PCR; TCRdb's copy has only in-frame clones and leaves some out. The data show 40,000 to 60,000 clones, under 95% seen once. Sequencing was carried out using peripheral blood. These TCRs come from a human donor in a cohort sampled during active COVID-19.

This clone has only one observation. This chain uses TRBV6-5 with TRBJ1-6, with 7 positions matching TRBD1. Trimming removed 7 bases from V and 8 bases from J; junction bases left unmatched: 2. The CDR3 is made up of 12 amino acids. CDR1 and CDR2 (germline): MNHEY, SVGAGI. The CDR3 is CASNQGDSPLHF. The CDR3 region has the DNA TGTGCCAGCAATCAGGGGGATTCACCCCTCCACTTT.

A single count supports this clone. V usage is TRBV5-6 and J usage is TRBJ1-4; D may be TRBD1 (5 bases). V was shortened by 1 base and J by 9 bases, with 10 bases between the two germline ends. Germline V gives CDR1 SGHDT, CDR2 YYEEEE. CDR3 size: 13 residues. The CDR3 reads CASSLSPGQKLFF. The CDR3 region has the DNA TGTGCCAGCAGCTTGAGTCCAGGGCAAAAACTGTTTTTT. Full variable domain (outside the CDR3, taken from reference TRBV5-6 and TRBJ1-4): DAGVTQSPTHLIKTRGQQVTLRCSPKSGHDTVSWYQQALGQGPQFIFQYYEEEERQRGNFPDRFSGHQFPNYSSELNVNALLLGDSALYLCASSLSPGQKLFFGSGTQLSVL.

The genes are TRBV6-5 and TRBJ2-7; 10 bases are shared with TRBD1. Germline V lookup: CDR1 MNHEY, CDR2 SVGAGI. Losses at the gene ends were 5 bases for V and 7 bases for J; bases not matched to a gene: 8. The CDR3 is made up of 14 amino acids. DNA for the CDR3: TGTGCCAGCAGTACCCGACAGGGGGCGCGGGAGCAGTACTTC. Its protein product is CASSTRQGAREQYF.

V is TRBV28 and J is TRBJ2-7; tentatively, D is TRBD1 (6 bases). The V and J ends lost 5 bases and 3 bases respectively, with 20 bases between them. The length of the CDR3 is 16 residues. Germline V gene sequence: CDR1 MDHEN, CDR2 SYDVKM. The CDR3 bases are TGTGCCAGCAGTCCCCCGGGACATTTCCACATCTACGAGCAGTACGTC. This codes for CASSPPGHFHIYEQYV.

The chain joins TRBV24-1 to TRBJ2-2; 11 positions match TRBD2. Trimming cost V 12 bases and J 2 bases; bases outside gene matches: 7. The CDR3 length is 15 residues. Germline CDR1 KGHDR, CDR2 SFDVKD. This chain's CDR3 is CAASGTSGNTGELFF. The CDR3 nucleotides are TGTGCCGCCTCCGGGACTAGCGGTAACACCGGGGAGCTGTTTTTT.

This clone was seen once. V usage is TRBV19 and J usage is TRBJ1-6; TRBD1 aligns across 7 bases. With 1 base clipped from V and 9 bases from J, the junction kept 9 bases outside the gene matches. CDR1 is LNHDA and CDR2 is SQIVND in the germline V gene (reference sequence). The CDR3 loop spans 16 amino acids. The CDR3 DNA reads as TGTGCCAGTAGTATAGCGATCCGGGACAGCGGTTCACCCCTCCACTTT. The encoded protein is CASSIAIRDSGSPLHF.

The chain is built from TRBV2 and TRBJ1-1; 7 bases align to TRBD1. The V gene end was trimmed by 6 bases and the J gene end by 11 bases; junction bases not matched to a gene: 9. The length of the CDR3 is 12 residues. The germline gives CDR1 SNHLY, CDR2 FYNNEI. The CDR3 region has the DNA TGTGCCAGCAGGGACAGGCCGGGTAAGGCTTTCTTT. Translation gives CASRDRPGKAFF.

The J gene is TRBJ1-1, the V gene TRBV13; 8 nucleotides line up with TRBD1. The J segment lost 3 bases and the V segment lost 5 bases, leaving 5 bases of the junction unmatched. Germline V gives CDR1 PRHDT, CDR2 FYEKMQ (reference sequence). This CDR3 contains 14 residues. In DNA form, the CDR3 reads TGTGCCAGCAGCAACTGGGACAGGCACACTGAAGCTTTCTTT. It is translated as CASSNWDRHTEAFF.

The chain joins TRBV6-1 to TRBJ2-7, with TRBD1 matching 11 bases. J lost 7 bases, V lost 2 bases, and 16 bases had no gene match. This CDR3 contains 18 residues. Germline V CDR1 and CDR2: MNHNS, SASEGT. The CDR3, as DNA: TGTGCCAGCAGTGAATTATTGGGACAGGGGGTTTTCCCCGGGGAGCAGTACTTC. Protein sequence: CASSELLGQGVFPGEQYF.

The chain combines TRBV11-2 with TRBJ1-2; 10 positions agree with TRBD1. The ends lost 4 bases at V and 3 bases at J; junction bases unmatched: 8. This CDR3 is 16 amino acids long. CDR1 and CDR2 (germline): SGHAT, FQNNGV. The CDR3 here is CASSSYPGQGHYGYTF. In nucleotides, the CDR3 is TGTGCCAGCAGCTCGTACCCGGGACAGGGGCACTATGGCTACACCTTC.

The chain recombines TRBV5-6 with TRBJ2-7; 8 bases map to TRBD1. The CDR3 length is 14 residues. Germline V CDR1 and CDR2: SGHDT, YYEEEE. The V gene end was trimmed by 1 base and the J gene end by 5 bases; junction bases not matched to a gene: 5. CDR3 sequence (DNA): TGTGCCAGCAGCTTGAGGGCAGGGGGCCACGAGCAGTACGTC. It codes for CASSLRAGGHEQYV.

DNA of the CDR3: TGTGCCAGCAGCTTGGAAACAAACCTTAATGAAAAACTGTTTTTT. Protein: CASSLETNLNEKLFF. The chain recombines TRBV5-4 with TRBJ1-4; D gene uncertain. The CDR3 loop spans 15 amino acids. Trimming took 0 bases from V and 4 from J, leaving 10 bases between them. Germline CDR1 is SGHNT and CDR2 is YYREEE (reference sequence).

The V gene is TRBV16, the J gene TRBJ2-2; 12 positions agree with TRBD2. Germline loops: CDR1 KGHSY, CDR2 FQNENV. The CDR3 is made up of 16 amino acids. The junction had 8 bases not matched to a gene; V was cut back by 7 bases and J by 5 bases. The CDR3 bases are TGTGCCAGCACGACTAGCGGGAGAGGACTGACCGGGGAGCTGTTTTTT. Protein: CASTTSGRGLTGELFF.

This sequence joins TRBV28 and TRBJ1-2; 7 bases map to TRBD1. Germline CDR1 and CDR2: MDHEN and SYDVKM. The CDR3 is 14 amino acids. V gave up 3 bases and J gave up 2 bases; unmatched junction bases: 3. The CDR3 DNA reads as TGTGCCAGCAGTTTGAGACAGGGAAACTATGGCTACACCTTC. Translation gives CASSLRQGNYGYTF.